This T cell receptor beta chain comes out of a study of a mutant IDH1 vaccine in newly diagnosed glioma. About the research overall: Investigators started vaccination 4-6 weeks after radiotherapy alone, or with temozolomide cycles. Treated patients were roughly 62% male, approximately 38% female, mean age around 40 years. Prior therapy was radiotherapy, temozolomide, or both; most received both. Study findings and constraints: Pseudoprogression seemed unlinked to shifts in top peripheral T cell clonotypes.

Turning to this clone: Its antigen is still unknown.

Time point: week 23, last vaccination. What each vaccine dose contained was 300 ug of mutant IDH1 20-mer peptide, accompanied by topical imiquimod. Libraries were prepared by immunoSEQ multiplex PCR; TCRdb keeps only in-frame clonotypes and omits some of them. The sample holds tens of thousands of clones, roughly 84% seen once. The sequence came from a man aged 18 to 30 with glioma. The sequencing used PBMCs, collected from a glioma patient whose treatment included an IDH1 peptide vaccine.

The CDR3 is CASSSWGTEAFF. The CDR3 DNA reads TGTGCCAGCAGTAGCTGGGGCACTGAAGCTTTCTTT. The chain recombines TRBV27 with TRBJ1-1; D is uncertain. The CDR3 is 12 residues long. V gave up 5 bases and J gave up 4 bases, with 8 bases separating them. Germline loops: CDR1 MNHEY, CDR2 SMNVEV (reference sequence).